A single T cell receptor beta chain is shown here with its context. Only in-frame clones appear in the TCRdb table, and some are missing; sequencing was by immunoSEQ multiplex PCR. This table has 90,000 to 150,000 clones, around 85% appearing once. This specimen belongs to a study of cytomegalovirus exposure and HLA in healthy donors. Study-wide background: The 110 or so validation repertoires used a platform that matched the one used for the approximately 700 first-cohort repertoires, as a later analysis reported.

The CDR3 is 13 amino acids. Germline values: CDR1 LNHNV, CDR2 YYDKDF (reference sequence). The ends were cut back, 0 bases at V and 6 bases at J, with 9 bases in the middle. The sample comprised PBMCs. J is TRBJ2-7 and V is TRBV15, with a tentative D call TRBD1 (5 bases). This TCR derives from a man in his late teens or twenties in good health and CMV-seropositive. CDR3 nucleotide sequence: TGTGCCACCAGCAGAGATGGGGCTGTCGAGCAGTACTTC. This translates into CATSRDGAVEQYF.